This T cell receptor beta chain was observed in a study of cytomegalovirus exposure and HLA in healthy donors. 13 Jbeta primers and 60 Vbeta primers were used for the PCR. Per the study methods: Per a later analysis, the number of unique TCR beta chains was some 75 million, of which roughly 9.9 million were shared. Profiling relied on immunoSEQ multiplex PCR, and the TCRdb table lists in-frame clones only, not all of them. Clone size and the V and J calls come from that table; the DNA yielded D and trimming. The repertoire holds approximately 79,000 clones, with over 70% as singletons. The CDR3 contains 15 residues. With 1 base clipped from V and 3 bases from J, the junction kept 2 bases outside the gene matches. Germline V gives CDR1 LNHNV, CDR2 YYDKDF (reference sequence). Study-wide points: The study recorded some 160 TCR beta chains that were cytomegalovirus-associated. Researchers reportedly found TCR beta sequences accurately predicted most subjects' HLA-A and HLA-B alleles. Near-uniform donor sequencing depth was presumed by presence/absence analyses.

This clone was counted a single time. Its antigen is as yet unknown. J is TRBJ2-2 and V is TRBV15, with 7 positions matching TRBD1. This clonotype was sampled from a male donor in good health and CMV-seropositive. The sequencing sample was made of PBMCs. CDR3 protein: CATSRGTGDTGELFF. The CDR3 DNA follows: TGTGCCACCAGCAGAGGGACAGGAGACACCGGGGAGCTGTTTTTT.